This TCR beta chain emerged from a study of blood T cell repertoires in COVID-19. For the study at large: Both acute and convalescent COVID-19 samples were obtained from the United States, Italy and Spain.

The junction had 11 bases not matched to a gene; V was cut back by 5 bases and J by 4 bases. The CDR3 sequence is 16 residues long. Germline values: CDR1 LGHDT, CDR2 YNNKEL (reference sequence). Categorization into cohorts depended on clinical history that participants reported. Generated by immunoSEQ multiplex PCR, the TCRdb table keeps only in-frame clones and is missing some. Of 200,000 to 250,000 clones listed, 81% are singletons. Sequencing used PBMCs or T cells enriched from blood (not recorded which). The chain is built from TRBV3-1 (or the pseudogene TRBV3-2) and TRBJ1-2, with 9 bases that match TRBD1. The source is a woman aged 50 to 60 with acute COVID-19. The CDR3 loop reads CASSFHQGQGGYGYTF. Written as DNA, the CDR3 is TGTGCCAGCAGCTTTCACCAGGGACAGGGTGGCTATGGCTACACCTTC.